A single sample is the source of the 26 T cell receptor beta chains below, sequenced in a study of blood T cell repertoires in COVID-19. Profiled with immunoSEQ multiplex PCR; TCRdb holds only in-frame clones, not every one. The top ten hold around 6% of the sample, which has around 100,000 clones, over 85% seen once. Specimen: peripheral blood. The receptors were gathered from a man aged 65 to 79 with acute or convalescent COVID-19.

V usage is TRBV7-2 and J usage is TRBJ1-2; D is unclear. The CDR3 is 12 residues long. Germline V lookup: CDR1 SGHTA, CDR2 FQGNSA. V lost 0 bases, J lost 6 bases, and 5 bases lay in between. The DNA for the CDR3 is TGTGCCAGCAGCTTAGCGAGGGATGGCTACACCTTC. It yields the protein CASSLARDGYTF.

The V and J genes are TRBV6-5 and TRBJ1-3, with D unresolved. Trimming removed 11 bases from V and 3 bases from J, with 8 bases in between. CDR1 is MNHEY, CDR2 SVGAGI, per germline. The CDR3 loop spans 11 amino acids. The CDR3 region is CASEVGNTIYF. The CDR3 DNA sequence: TGTGCCTCCGAGGTTGGAAACACCATATATTTT.

The chain combines TRBV6-2 or TRBV6-3 with TRBJ1-5; 9 nucleotides match TRBD1. V lost 6 bases and J lost 6; bases outside the gene matches: 15. The germline V gene has CDR1 MNHEY and CDR2 SVGEGT. The CDR3 contains 17 residues. Written as DNA, the CDR3 is TGTGCCAGCAGCGCCGGGACAGGGTTTAGCGGGTTTCAGCCCCAGCATTTT. This codes for CASSAGTGFSGFQPQHF.

The rearrangement links TRBV18 to TRBJ1-5; D is ambiguous. Trimming stripped 6 bases from V and 4 bases from J, with 10 bases between. This CDR3 is built from 13 residues. Germline values: CDR1 KGHSH, CDR2 LQKENI. The CDR3 coding sequence is TGTGCCAGCTCCACCGGGAGGAATCAGCCCCAGCATTTT. It codes for CASSTGRNQPQHF. Full variable domain (missing parts from reference TRBV18 and TRBJ1-5): NAGVMQNPRHLVRRRGQEARLRCSPMKGHSHVYWYRQLPEEGLKFMVYLQKENIIDESGMPKERFSAEFPKEGPSILRIQQVVRGDSAAYFCASSTGRNQPQHFGDGTRLSIL.

The rearrangement links TRBV15 to TRBJ2-3; perhaps TRBD2 as D (6 bases). Germline V gene sequence: CDR1 LNHNV, CDR2 YYDKDF (reference sequence). The CDR3 consists of 16 residues. V was clipped by 0 bases and J by 2 bases, with 12 bases between them. CDR3 coding DNA: TGTGCCACCAGCAGAGATCTTGGAGGGACCACAGATACGCAGTATTTT. Protein sequence: CATSRDLGGTTDTQYF. Variable domain in full (rest from reference TRBV15 and TRBJ2-3): DAMVIQNPRYQVTQFGKPVTLSCSQTLNHNVMYWYQQKSSQAPKLLFHYYDKDFNNEADTPDNFQSRRPNTSFCFLDIRSPGLGDTAMYLCATSRDLGGTTDTQYFGPGTRLTVL.

The J gene is TRBJ1-1, the V gene TRBV11-2, with a tentative D call TRBD1 (5 bases). The germline V gene has CDR1 SGHAT and CDR2 FQNNGV. V dropped 5 bases and J dropped 11 bases, with 12 bases sitting between them. This CDR3 comprises 11 residues. The CDR3 here is CASSVQAEAFF. For the CDR3, the DNA is TGTGCCAGCAGCGTACAGGCCGAGGCTTTCTTT.

The genes are TRBV6-6 and TRBJ1-4, with D perhaps TRBD1 (5 bases). This CDR3 has 13 residues. V shed 7 bases and J shed 4 bases, with 10 bases lying between them. Per the germline V gene, CDR1 is MNHNY and CDR2 is SVGAGI (reference sequence). The CDR3 protein is CASTPGGNEKLFF. The CDR3 DNA reads as TGTGCCAGCACCCCGGGGGGTAATGAAAAACTGTTTTTT.

This chain connects TRBV7-2 to TRBJ2-6; D is unclear. The CDR3 loop spans 15 amino acids. The V gene lost 4 bases and the J gene lost 3 bases, with 10 bases spanning the gap. Per germline, CDR1 SGHTA and CDR2 FQGNSA. CDR3 region: CASSSYHSGANVLTF. The CDR3 DNA follows: TGTGCCAGCAGCTCCTATCACAGTGGGGCCAACGTCCTGACTTTC. The complete variable domain, with remaining parts taken from reference TRBV7-2 and TRBJ2-6, reads GAGVSQSPSNKVTEKGKDVELRCDPISGHTALYWYRQSLGQGLEFLIYFQGNSAPDKSGLPSDRFSAERTGGSVSTLTIQRTQQEDSAVYLCASSSYHSGANVLTFGAGSRLTVL.

The chain combines TRBV19 with TRBJ2-3; D unclear. Germline assignment: CDR1 LNHDA and CDR2 SQIVND (reference sequence). V was clipped by 6 bases and J by 3 bases, with 4 bases between them. This CDR3 region has 11 residues. The CDR3 spells CASSRTDTQYF. In nucleotides, the CDR3 is TGTGCCAGTAGCCGTACAGATACGCAGTATTTT.

The rearrangement links TRBV18 to TRBJ2-5; a possible D gene is TRBD1 (6 bases). With 3 bases removed from V and 1 base from J, the gap between germline ends came to 6 bases. The CDR3 loop spans 13 amino acids. Germline V gives CDR1 KGHSH, CDR2 LQKENI. CDR3 loop: CASSPDSQETQYF. The CDR3 coding sequence is TGTGCCAGCTCACCGGACAGCCAAGAGACCCAGTACTTC.

The genes are TRBV19 and TRBJ1-3, with D perhaps matching TRBD1 (6 bases). Trimming cost V 4 bases and J 0 bases, with 10 bases left between them. The CDR3 length is 15 residues. CDR1 is LNHDA, CDR2 SQIVND, per germline (reference sequence). The CDR3 bases are TGTGCCAGTAGTAACTGGGGGCTCTCTGGAAACACCATATATTTT. It codes for CASSNWGLSGNTIYF.

This sequence joins TRBV18 and TRBJ1-2; the match to TRBD1 covers 8 bases. Germline V gene sequence: CDR1 KGHSH, CDR2 LQKENI. The V segment lost 5 bases and the J segment 6 bases; nucleotides outside the gene matches: 14. This CDR3 is 16 amino acids long. The DNA for the CDR3 is TGTGCCAGCTCAAGGGACCAACAGGGGGATAGGAATGGCTACACCTTC. It is translated as CASSRDQQGDRNGYTF.

This sequence joins TRBV5-8 and TRBJ1-5; D not certain. Trimming cost V 1 base and J 4 bases, with 9 bases left between them. Germline values: CDR1 SGHTS, CDR2 YDEGEE. The CDR3 covers 14 residues. CDR3 region: CASSLRVVNQPQHF. In nucleotides, the CDR3 is TGTGCCAGCAGCTTGCGCGTGGTTAATCAGCCCCAGCATTTT. Full variable domain (rest looked up from reference TRBV5-8 and TRBJ1-5): EAGVTQSPTHLIKTRGQQATLRCSPISGHTSVYWYQQALGLGLQFLLWYDEGEERNRGNFPPRFSGRQFPNYSSELNVNALELEDSALYLCASSLRVVNQPQHFGDGTRLSIL.

This clone was seen only a few times. This chain connects TRBV7-8 to TRBJ2-1; TRBD2 aligns across 11 bases. Germline V gives CDR1 SGHVS, CDR2 FQNEAQ. This CDR3 has 15 amino acids. Trimming removed 6 bases from V and 5 bases from J; junction bases left unmatched: 6. In DNA, the CDR3 is TGTGCCAGCAGGGTTCTAGCGGGGGGAAACAATGAGCAGTTCTTC. This translates into CASRVLAGGNNEQFF.

This rearrangement joins TRBV25-1 to TRBJ1-1; 12 nucleotides align to TRBD1. Trimming at V came to 6 bases and at J to 5 bases, leaving 10 bases not matched to a gene. CDR1 is MGHDK and CDR2 is SYGVNS in the germline V gene. The CDR3 spans 16 residues. The CDR3 nucleotides are TGTGCCAGCAGATCCCGGGACAGGGGGCGTGGGACTGAAGCTTTCTTT. The encoded protein is CASRSRDRGRGTEAFF.

A remark on this clone: Other DNA sequences in the sample encode the same CDR3. The chain combines TRBV5-4 with TRBJ1-2; D ambiguous. The CDR3 is made up of 12 amino acids. V was pared by 2 bases and J by 7 bases, with 9 bases between. Looked up from germline, CDR1 is SGHNT and CDR2 is YYREEE (reference sequence). The CDR3 is CASSFGGSGYTF. DNA for the CDR3: TGTGCCAGCAGCTTTGGAGGAAGTGGCTACACCTTC.

The chain has TRBV9 and TRBJ2-3; TRBD2 agrees at 12 bases. V lost 0 bases, J lost 1 base, and 6 bases stayed unmatched. Germline CDR1 is SGDLS and CDR2 is YYNGEE. The CDR3 runs 18 residues. The CDR3 reads CASSVAPSGRAGTDTQYF. CDR3 DNA: TGTGCCAGCAGCGTAGCGCCTAGCGGGAGGGCCGGCACAGATACGCAGTATTTT. The full variable domain, with the rest looked up from reference TRBV9 and TRBJ2-3, is DSGVTQTPKHLITATGQRVTLRCSPRSGDLSVYWYQQSLDQGLQFLIQYYNGEERAKGNILERFSAQQFPDLHSELNLSSLELGDSALYFCASSVAPSGRAGTDTQYFGPGTRLTVL.

This chain joins TRBV11-2 and TRBJ2-3; tentatively, D is TRBD1 (6 bases). Trimming removed 2 bases from V and 2 bases from J, with 17 bases in between. The CDR3 consists of 17 residues. Germline-derived CDR1 and CDR2 are SGHAT and FQNNGV. CDR3 bases: TGTGCCAGCAGCTTACTGAGGACAGTTGGAATCACAGATACGCAGTATTTT. The encoded protein is CASSLLRTVGITDTQYF.

This clone was seen once. This chain joins TRBV9 and TRBJ2-5, with 9 bases identical to TRBD1. The J segment lost 4 bases and the V segment lost 6 bases, leaving 10 bases of the junction unmatched. Germline V gene sequence: CDR1 SGDLS, CDR2 YYNGEE. The length of the CDR3 is 15 residues. The CDR3 here is CASTWGQGGRETQYF. For the CDR3, the DNA is TGTGCCAGCACTTGGGGACAGGGAGGTCGAGAGACCCAGTACTTC. The complete variable domain, with remaining parts taken from reference TRBV9 and TRBJ2-5, reads DSGVTQTPKHLITATGQRVTLRCSPRSGDLSVYWYQQSLDQGLQFLIQYYNGEERAKGNILERFSAQQFPDLHSELNLSSLELGDSALYFCASTWGQGGRETQYFGPGTRLLVL.

The chain joins TRBV5-1 to TRBJ1-2, with TRBD1 as a possible D gene (6 bases). Between the trimmed V and J ends, which lost 4 bases and 7 bases, there was a span of 17 bases. Germline values: CDR1 SGHRS, CDR2 YFSETQ. This CDR3 region has 14 residues. The CDR3 spells CASSPEQGLGGYTF. CDR3 nucleotide sequence: TGCGCCAGCAGCCCAGAACAGGGCCTCGGTGGCTACACCTTC.

This chain uses TRBV18 with TRBJ1-1; D is ambiguous. Germline values: CDR1 KGHSH, CDR2 LQKENI. Trimming shortened V by 3 bases and J by 7 bases, and 9 bases separated the two germline ends. The CDR3 totals 12 residues. CDR3 sequence reads: CASSPEVSEAFF. The CDR3 nucleotides read TGTGCCAGCTCACCTGAAGTGAGTGAAGCTTTCTTT.

The genes are TRBV6-2 or TRBV6-3 and TRBJ2-5; 13 bases are a match to TRBD2. This CDR3 contains 15 residues. Germline V gives CDR1 MNHEY, CDR2 SVGEGT. V lost 2 bases and J lost 5; bases outside the gene matches: 2. The CDR3 sequence: CASSYRGLAGETQYF. CDR3 sequence (DNA): TGTGCCAGCAGTTACCGGGGACTAGCGGGGGAGACCCAGTACTTC.

This clone was seen a single time. The chain uses TRBV13 and TRBJ1-2, with D possibly matching TRBD1 (5 bases). Germline V lookup: CDR1 PRHDT, CDR2 FYEKMQ (reference sequence). The CDR3 is 13 amino acids. Deletions cut 7 bases from V and 2 bases from J, with 11 bases between. CDR3 sequence reads: CASNRRGNYGYTF. CDR3 nucleotides: TGTGCCAGCAACAGAAGGGGCAACTATGGCTACACCTTC.

This chain connects TRBV30 to TRBJ2-5; TRBD1 matches 8 bases. CDR3 length equals 14 residues. Germline V gives CDR1 GTSNPN, CDR2 SVGIG (reference sequence). After removal of 2 bases from V and 5 bases from J, the junction contained 7 bases not matched to a gene. The CDR3: CAWSPGTGWETQYF. The DNA of the CDR3 is TGTGCCTGGAGTCCCGGGACAGGATGGGAGACCCAGTACTTC.

This rearrangement joins TRBV7-9 to TRBJ1-6; TRBD1 aligns across 11 bases. CDR1 and CDR2 (germline): SEHNR, FQNEAQ (reference sequence). The CDR3 runs to 13 residues. J was trimmed by 12 bases and V by 7 bases; bases with no gene match: 5. The CDR3 sequence is CASIGTGGGPLHF. DNA of the CDR3: TGTGCCAGCATCGGGACAGGGGGGGGACCCCTCCACTTT.

The rearrangement links TRBV5-1 to TRBJ2-5, with TRBD1 matching over 7 bases. Germline V gene sequence: CDR1 SGHRS, CDR2 YFSETQ. The length of the CDR3 is 15 residues. The J segment lost 4 bases and the V segment lost 4 bases, leaving 10 bases of the junction unmatched. The CDR3 coding sequence is TGCGCCAGCAGCCTAACCACGACAGGGCGAGAGACCCAGTACTTC. It specifies CASSLTTTGRETQYF. The variable domain in full, completed from reference TRBV5-1 and TRBJ2-5, reads KAGVTQTPRYLIKTRGQQVTLSCSPISGHRSVSWYQQTPGQGLQFLFEYFSETQRNKGNFPGRFSGRQFSNSRSEMNVSTLELGDSALYLCASSLTTTGRETQYFGPGTRLLVL.